This TCR beta chain was documented in a study of follicular helper T cells after annual influenza vaccination. The protocol was immunoSEQ multiplex PCR, while the TCRdb copy is restricted to in-frame clones and leaves out a portion. The sample contains around 4,900 clones, approximately 80% of which appear only once. Time point indicated: 2015-2016 season, pre-vaccination. V shed 4 bases and J 3 bases; nucleotides not matched to a gene: 4. CDR3 length equals 13 residues. In germline, CDR1 is SGHKS, CDR2 YYEKEE (reference sequence). Sequencing used CXCR5+ CD38- circulating T follicular helper cells from blood, obtained on the day of influenza vaccination. Subset noted: circulating Tfh, non-naive CD4+CXCR5+PD-1+ (ICOS+CD38+ or ICOS-CD38-). The sequence was collected from an adult who received the influenza vaccine. The V gene is TRBV5-5, the J gene TRBJ2-7; 7 bases are a match to TRBD2. CDR3 in DNA: TGTGCCAGCAGCCCGCGGGGGTACTACGAGCAGTACTTC. Protein product: CASSPRGYYEQYF.